This T cell receptor (beta chain) was profiled in a study of cytomegalovirus exposure and HLA in healthy donors. The CDR3 is 14 amino acids. The ends were cut back, 6 bases at V and 5 bases at J, with 17 bases in the middle. Germline CDR1 is MNHEY and CDR2 is SVGAGI. PCR primers comprised 60 Vbeta and 13 Jbeta primers. Clones were sequenced by immunoSEQ multiplex PCR, and TCRdb holds only the in-frame ones, with some missing. The data contain 99,000 or so clones, about 80% of them singletons. The sample comprised PBMCs. This sequence was found in a man in his 60s in good health and CMV-seropositive. The V call is TRBV6-5, the J call TRBJ2-7; TRBD1 is a possible D gene (6 bases). The CDR3 bases are TGTGCCAGCAGGCGGACAGTGAATGTCCACGAGCAGTACTTC. This gives the protein CASRRTVNVHEQYF.